The 23 T cell receptor beta chains reported below all come from one sample, sequenced in a study of T cell responses to AZD1222 COVID-19 vaccine. The protocol was immunoSEQ multiplex PCR, while the TCRdb copy is restricted to in-frame clones and leaves out a portion. Altogether about 150,000 clones are present, 90% to 95% being singletons, with the ten largest covering more than 0.9%. Specimen: peripheral blood, collected 28 days after the second AZD1222 dose. The receptors were gathered from an adult who received the AZD1222 COVID-19 vaccine.

V usage is TRBV7-9 and J usage is TRBJ1-2, with D tentatively TRBD1 (5 bases). Germline assignment: CDR1 SEHNR and CDR2 FQNEAQ (reference sequence). V was pared by 5 bases and J by 3 bases, with 19 bases between. The CDR3 has 16 amino acids. The CDR3 protein is CASSPSLRDGDYGYTF. The CDR3 DNA follows: TGTGCCAGCAGCCCTAGCCTCCGGGACGGAGACTATGGCTACACCTTC.

The chain employs TRBV7-2 and TRBJ2-3; 7 bases agree with TRBD2. CDR1 is SGHTA and CDR2 is FQGNSA in the germline V gene. CDR3 size: 16 residues. V dropped 2 bases and J dropped 0; count of bases not matched to a gene: 5. Written as DNA, the CDR3 is TGTGCCAGCAGCTTATTGGGGGGGGATAGCACAGATACGCAGTATTTT. Protein sequence: CASSLLGGDSTDTQYF.

The chain is built from TRBV7-9 and TRBJ2-7; TRBD2 agrees at 11 bases. Trimming cost V 5 bases and J 4 bases; bases outside gene matches: 7. The germline gives CDR1 SEHNR, CDR2 FQNEAQ (reference sequence). This CDR3 contains 15 residues. CDR3 sequence: CASSRTSGSIYEQYF. CDR3 bases: TGTGCCAGCAGCCGCACTAGCGGGAGTATTTACGAGCAGTACTTC.

This clone was seen a single time. The chain links TRBV7-6 to TRBJ2-6; D not resolved. Trimming stripped 4 bases from V and 0 bases from J, with 10 bases between. Germline V gene data show CDR1 as SGHVS and CDR2 as FNYEAQ. This CDR3 region has 16 residues. The DNA for the CDR3 is TGTGCCAGCAGCTCCCTAATACTCTCTGGGGCCAACGTCCTGACTTTC. Amino acid sequence: CASSSLILSGANVLTF.

V usage is TRBV7-3 and J usage is TRBJ2-7; D unclear. The CDR3 has 13 residues. The germline V and J ends were trimmed by 5 bases and 5 bases, with 13 bases remaining between them. Germline V gives CDR1 SGHTA, CDR2 FQGTGA. The CDR3 region is CASSPRSNHEQYF. DNA of the CDR3: TGTGCCAGCAGCCCCAGGTCTAACCACGAGCAGTACTTC.

The genes are TRBV7-8 and TRBJ2-7; no firm D call. This CDR3 spans 11 amino acids. The ends were cut back, 5 bases at V and 6 bases at J, with 8 bases in the middle. CDR1 SGHVS and CDR2 FQNEAQ come from the germline V gene. DNA of the CDR3: TGTGCCAGCAGCCCATTTGGCGAGCAGTACTTC. Protein product: CASSPFGEQYF.

The CDR3 spells CASRSLLAKNIQYF. The CDR3 coding sequence is TGTGCTTCGAGGTCTTTACTAGCCAAAAACATTCAGTACTTC. This rearrangement joins TRBV19 to TRBJ2-4; D is undetermined. The CDR3 is 14 residues long. Germline lookup yields CDR1 LNHDA and CDR2 SQIVND (reference sequence). Together with reference TRBV19 and TRBJ2-4, the CDR3 gives the full variable domain: DGGITQSPKYLFRKEGQNVTLSCEQNLNHDAMYWYRQDPGQGLRLIYYSQIVNDFQKGDIAEGYSVSREKKESFPLTVTSAQKNPTAFYLCASRSLLAKNIQYFGAGTRLSVL.

This rearrangement joins TRBV28 to TRBJ2-7, with 16 positions matching TRBD2. J was trimmed by 9 bases and V by 8 bases; bases with no gene match: 16. The germline V gene has CDR1 MDHEN and CDR2 SYDVKM. There are 17 residues in the CDR3. CDR3 protein: CASFTPGLAGGPGRQYF. CDR3 nucleotide sequence: TGTGCCAGCTTCACCCCGGGACTAGCGGGAGGGCCGGGTAGGCAGTACTTC. Based on the CDR3 plus reference TRBV28 and TRBJ2-7, the full variable domain is DVKVTQSSRYLVKRTGEKVFLECVQDMDHENMFWYRQDPGLGLRLIYFSYDVKMKEKGDIPEGYSVSREKKERFSLILESASTNQTSMYLCASFTPGLAGGPGRQYFGPGTRLTVT.

The J gene is TRBJ2-1, the V gene TRBV7-6; unclear D gene. Germline CDR1 is SGHVS and CDR2 is FNYEAQ. Trimming stripped 8 bases from V and 12 bases from J, with 11 bases between. CDR3 length: 10 residues. CDR3 sequence (DNA): TGTGCCAGCGCCGGTTCCTGGCAGTTCTTC. Its protein is CASAGSWQFF.

The chain combines TRBV14 with TRBJ1-2; unclear D gene. In germline, CDR1 is SGHDN, CDR2 FVKESK. Trimming took 4 bases from V and 0 from J, leaving 15 bases between them. This CDR3 spans 16 amino acids. The CDR3 sequence is CASSPAEMKANYGYTF. Here the CDR3 DNA reads TGTGCCAGCAGCCCGGCAGAGATGAAAGCTAACTATGGCTACACCTTC. Using reference TRBV14 and TRBJ1-2 for the parts outside the CDR3, the full variable domain is EAGVTQFPSHSVIEKGQTVTLRCDPISGHDNLYWYRRVMGKEIKFLLHFVKESKQDESGMPNNRFLAERTGGTYSTLKVQPAELEDSGVYFCASSPAEMKANYGYTFGSGTRLTVV.

This chain joins TRBV29-1 and TRBJ1-2; 11 nucleotides match TRBD1. The CDR3 has 12 residues. CDR1 and CDR2 from the germline V gene are SQVTM and ANQGSEA. Trimming at V came to 8 bases and at J to 7 bases, leaving 6 bases not matched to a gene. CDR3 sequence: CSTGQGAGGYTF. In nucleotides, the CDR3 is TGCAGCACTGGACAGGGGGCCGGTGGCTACACCTTC.

The rearrangement uses TRBV3-1 (or the pseudogene TRBV3-2) and TRBJ2-3; the match to TRBD1 covers 7 bases. The trim removed 1 base at V and 2 bases at J, leaving 3 bases unmatched. The CDR3 loop spans 15 amino acids. Germline CDR1 is LGHDT and CDR2 is YNNKEL (reference sequence). The CDR3 reads CASSQGTGSTDTQYF. The CDR3 bases are TGTGCCAGCAGCCAAGGGACAGGTTCCACAGATACGCAGTATTTT.

The chain recombines TRBV2 with TRBJ2-7; 7 nucleotides align to TRBD2. Germline lookup yields CDR1 SNHLY and CDR2 FYNNEI. V dropped 8 bases and J dropped 0; count of bases not matched to a gene: 1. The CDR3 length is 12 residues. CDR3: CASRDYSYEQYF. The CDR3 DNA is TGTGCCAGCCGGGACTACTCCTACGAGCAGTACTTC.

This clone was seen just once. The J gene is TRBJ1-5, the V gene TRBV6-2 or TRBV6-3, with D uncertain. Germline V gene data show CDR1 as MNHEY and CDR2 as SVGEGT. The CDR3 runs 13 residues. V lost 6 bases to trimming and J lost 7 bases, with 13 bases between them. The CDR3 sequence: CASSRSLGQPQHF. CDR3 nucleotide sequence: TGTGCCAGCAGCAGGTCTCTAGGCCAGCCCCAGCATTTT.

The rearrangement uses TRBV5-8 and TRBJ1-2; 8 bases line up with TRBD1. Germline V lookup: CDR1 SGHTS, CDR2 YDEGEE. This CDR3 comprises 15 residues. Trimming took 3 bases from V and 4 from J; bases not matched to a gene: 8. The DNA for the CDR3 is TGTGCCAGCAGCTCCTGGACAGGGCAATCCTATGGCTACACCTTC. Its translation: CASSSWTGQSYGYTF.

The chain has TRBV20-1 and TRBJ2-3, with D maybe TRBD2 (6 bases). The V and J ends lost 3 bases and 3 bases respectively, with 16 bases between them. The CDR3 is 15 amino acids. Germline CDR1 and CDR2: DFQATT and SNEGSKA (reference sequence). CDR3 protein: CSASMRDSRTDTQYF. As DNA, the CDR3 is TGCAGTGCTAGTATGCGGGACTCTCGAACAGATACGCAGTATTTT.

CDR3 in amino acids: CATSSRGAPRNTGELFF. As DNA, the CDR3 is TGTGCCACCAGTAGCAGGGGCGCCCCGAGGAACACCGGGGAGCTGTTTTTT. The chain combines TRBV24-1 with TRBJ2-2; D might be TRBD1 (6 bases). The germline gives CDR1 KGHDR, CDR2 SFDVKD. The CDR3 has 17 residues. The ends were cut back, 6 bases at V and 1 base at J, with 17 bases in the middle.

The chain links TRBV20-1 to TRBJ1-5; a weak D match, TRBD1 (6 bases). This CDR3 spans 14 amino acids. Germline assignment: CDR1 DFQATT and CDR2 SNEGSKA (reference sequence). V was trimmed by 3 bases and J by 1 base, leaving 10 bases between them. CDR3 sequence: CSASADRSNQPQHF. The DNA of the CDR3 is TGCAGTGCTAGTGCAGACAGGAGCAATCAGCCCCAGCATTTT.

The chain has TRBV29-1 and TRBJ2-3, with TRBD2 identical over 7 bases. The junction had 3 bases not matched to a gene; V was cut back by 4 bases and J by 2 bases. There are 13 residues in the CDR3. Germline CDR1 and CDR2: SQVTM and ANQGSEA. CDR3 sequence (DNA): TGCAGCGTTGGGCGGGAGATCACAGATACGCAGTATTTT. This sequence encodes CSVGREITDTQYF.

The chain couples TRBV3-1 (or the pseudogene TRBV3-2) to TRBJ1-5, with unresolved D. The V end was cut by 3 bases, the J end by 0 bases, with 12 bases between. The CDR3 is made up of 16 amino acids. Germline CDR1 and CDR2: LGHDT and YNNKEL (reference sequence). The CDR3 DNA reads as TGTGCCAGCAGCCAGGAGGAAAAAAATAGCAATCAGCCCCAGCATTTT. This gives the protein CASSQEEKNSNQPQHF.

V gene TRBV5-1 combines with J gene TRBJ1-2; TRBD1 might be the D (5 bases). The CDR3 is 13 residues long. Between the trimmed V and J ends, which lost 4 bases and 4 bases, there was a span of 11 bases. Germline CDR1 and CDR2: SGHRS and YFSETQ. CDR3 protein: CASSPTDSYGYTF. In DNA, the CDR3 is TGCGCCAGCAGCCCCACCGACAGCTATGGCTACACCTTC.

This sequence joins TRBV4-1 and TRBJ2-7; TRBD2 matches 7 bases. V shed 3 bases, J shed 7 bases, and the junction held 3 bases outside the gene matches. The CDR3 totals 12 residues. Looked up from germline, CDR1 is MGHRA and CDR2 is YSYEKL. CDR3 coding DNA: TGCGCCAGCAGCCAGGGGGGAGGGGAGCAGTACTTC. It codes for CASSQGGGEQYF.

The rearrangement uses TRBV9 and TRBJ1-2; D remains unclear. The CDR3 contains 15 residues. The V end was cut by 0 bases, the J end by 8 bases, with 17 bases between. Germline V CDR1 and CDR2: SGDLS, YYNGEE. The CDR3 DNA sequence: TGTGCCAGCAGCGTAGCTATAGGTGGGTTTGGCGGCTACACCTTC. This encodes CASSVAIGGFGGYTF.